This TCR beta chain was recorded in a study of T cells in Graves' hyperthyroidism and ophthalmopathy (dated by TCRdb to about 2019). Regarding the research as a whole: Peripheral blood samples were taken at the time of initial diagnosis, prior to any treatment. A discovery cohort of about a hundred patients, 43 with Graves' ophthalmopathy and 55 to 60 with stable Graves' hyperthyroidism, was used to find distinguishing TCR V-J signatures. Prospective prediction of ophthalmopathy was tested in an independent validation cohort of fewer than 20 hyperthyroidism patients and approximately 17 patients who later progressed to ophthalmopathy. The 90 to 100 discovery patients were randomly split 7:3 into training and test sets. Thyroid tissue and blood T-cell repertoires from six or seven Graves' hyperthyroidism patients were also compared in the study. After blood sampling, hyperthyroidism patients were treated with methimazole at a starting dose of 30 mg daily, and ophthalmopathy patients were treated with high-dose intravenous methylprednisolone. TCR Vbeta CDR3 sequencing of approximately 140 peripheral blood samples (over 40 ophthalmopathy, 75 to 85 hyperthyroidism and around 17 progressor patients) is reported in the paper. The full study reports these points: Most expanded thyroid clonotypes (frequency above 0.001) were also detected in blood, a finding suggesting that blood repertoires may reflect thyroid immune responses. No statistical method was used to set the sample size in advance, and investigators knew the group allocation. Ophthalmopathy was separated from stable hyperthyroidism by a 13 V-J signature model, with roughly 88% sensitivity and 81% to 82% specificity obtained in cross-validation and 80%/75% obtained in testing. In validation, the model predicted progression to ophthalmopathy a median of roughly 6.5 months before onset, with approximately 70% sensitivity and 72.22% specificity.

This clonotype was observed at least ten times. No antigen is known for it. Base qualities are not provided; no much larger clone lies one nucleotide away. The TCR beta CDR3 regions were amplified from RNA transcripts. For the first round of RT-PCR on the TCR CDR3, the HTBI primer set was used together with the Qiagen OneStep RT-PCR kit. Libraries were constructed in a second round of multiplex PCR, after which size selection and purification were performed. Libraries were sequenced paired-end with 100 bp reads on an Illumina HiSeq2000. Processing in the source paper ran as follows. SOAPnuke was used to process the raw data, throwing out any read that contained adapters or uncalled bases, had a mean Phred below 15, or lacked an exact constant-primer or identifier match. High-quality paired reads were merged using COPE v1.2.5, and each unique nucleotide sequence was defined as a clonotype. Clonotypes were aligned to IMGT TRBV, TRBD and TRBJ reference segments using MiTCR v1.1. The analysis was restricted to V-J combinations with a frequency above 0.0001, which together covered just over 99% of the repertoires. The TCS score was defined as F50 (clonal expansion) divided by E x V (chaos), with BLOSUM62-based TCRdist calculated between CDR3 peptides within each V-J. Welch's t-statistics and random forest reduced roughly 530 V-J features to some 14, which were used in a naive Bayes classifier (R e1071). Clones were called with MiXCR by TCRdb after fastp trimmed the public reads at Q25, and only in-frame beta chains were retained. Each record represents a unique CDR3 protein, reported with the most common genes and DNA among its rows. These V and J calls rely on TCRdb rather than the paper's analysis. The sample yields about 740,000 distinct CDR3 sequences; roughly 15% were counted once. The top ten clones comprise about a tenth of the sample.

A patient counted as having stable Graves' hyperthyroidism if no progression to ophthalmopathy occurred over 18 months of follow-up. The hyperthyroidism patients were between 18 and 65 years old and newly diagnosed, with a disease duration of less than 2 months. Patients with uncontrolled infections, other autoimmune diseases, pregnancy or lactation were excluded. Clinical symptoms, serum thyroxine and TRAb, thyroid ultrasound, and orbital computed tomography formed the basis for the diagnoses. PBMCs were isolated from more than 8 ml of fresh peripheral blood by Ficoll-Paque density gradient centrifugation. Total RNA was extracted using Trizol reagent, and RNA quality was assessed on an Agilent 2100 Bioanalyzer. Source material: blood. The sequence derives from a woman aged 18-29 years with Graves' hyperthyroidism.

Here the CDR3 is given as CASSESGNYNEQFF. The DNA sequence reads TGTGCCAGCAGCGAGAGCGGCAACTACAATGAGCAGTTCTTC. The chain was built from TRBV7-3 and TRBJ2-1; the D region possibly corresponds to TRBD2 (5 bases align). Trimming costs V 5 bases and J 3 bases, and their ends lie 11 bases apart. The CDR3 runs 14 amino acids, cysteine and phenylalanine included. CDR3 DNA only is kept here, 42 bases in frame from base 1. CDR1 and CDR2, per the germline V gene, are SGHTA and FQGTGA.